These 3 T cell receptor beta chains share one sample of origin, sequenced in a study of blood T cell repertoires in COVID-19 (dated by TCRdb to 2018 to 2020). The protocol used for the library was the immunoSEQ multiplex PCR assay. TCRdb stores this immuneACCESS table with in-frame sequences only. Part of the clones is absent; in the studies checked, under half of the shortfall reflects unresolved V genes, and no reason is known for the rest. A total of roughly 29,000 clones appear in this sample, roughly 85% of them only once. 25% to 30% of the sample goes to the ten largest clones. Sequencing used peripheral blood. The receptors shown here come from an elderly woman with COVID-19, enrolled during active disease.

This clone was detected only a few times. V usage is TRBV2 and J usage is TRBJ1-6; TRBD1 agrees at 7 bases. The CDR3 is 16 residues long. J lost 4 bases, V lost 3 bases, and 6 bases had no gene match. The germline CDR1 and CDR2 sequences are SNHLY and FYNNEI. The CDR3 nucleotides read TGTGCCAGCAGTGACGCTCGACAGGGTTATAATTCACCCCTCCACTTT. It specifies CASSDARQGYNSPLHF.

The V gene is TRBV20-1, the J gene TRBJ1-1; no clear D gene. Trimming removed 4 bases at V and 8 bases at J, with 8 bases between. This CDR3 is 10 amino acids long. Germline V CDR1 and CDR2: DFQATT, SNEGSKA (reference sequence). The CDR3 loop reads CSATLNEAFF. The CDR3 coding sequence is TGCAGTGCTACCCTAAACGAAGCTTTCTTT.

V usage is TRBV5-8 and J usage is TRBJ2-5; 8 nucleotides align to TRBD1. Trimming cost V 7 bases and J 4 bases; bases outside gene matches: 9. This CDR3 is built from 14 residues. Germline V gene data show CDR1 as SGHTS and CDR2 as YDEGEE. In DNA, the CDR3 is TGTGCCAGCCGAAGGACAGGGTCAGGAGAGACCCAGTACTTC. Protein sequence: CASRRTGSGETQYF.